The 8 T cell receptor beta chains listed next were all sequenced from one sample in a study of response to subunit inactivated influenza vaccine. TCRdb used MiXCR to reprocess the RT-PCR reads, holding one entry per CDR3 protein. The table has around 300,000 distinct CDR3 sequences, about 20% seen once. The input for sequencing was PBMCs from blood, taken approximately 20 months after vaccination. All receptors come from a man in his fifties or sixties who received an inactivated influenza vaccine.

Many counts were recorded for this clonotype. This chain connects TRBV4-1 to TRBJ1-6; 7 positions match TRBD1. The J segment lost 9 bases and the V segment lost 1 base, leaving 6 bases of the junction unmatched. Germline loops: CDR1 MGHRA, CDR2 YSYEKL. The CDR3 has 15 amino acids. This chain's CDR3 is CASSQVRDSSSPLHF. The CDR3 coding sequence is TGCGCCAGCAGCCAAGTCCGGGACAGCTCTTCACCCCTCCACTTT.

This clonotype was found many times. As DNA, the CDR3 is TGCAGTGCTAGTACAGGGGGCGATCAGCCCCAGCATTTT. Translated, it gives CSASTGGDQPQHF. The chain combines TRBV20-1 with TRBJ1-5; 9 bases are a match to TRBD1. The CDR3 has 13 residues. The V gene end was trimmed by 3 bases and the J gene end by 5 bases; junction bases not matched to a gene: 2. Per germline, CDR1 DFQATT and CDR2 SNEGSKA (reference sequence).

This clonotype was seen more than once but under ten times. V usage is TRBV27 and J usage is TRBJ1-2; a possible D gene is TRBD1 (6 bases). CDR1 is MNHEY and CDR2 is SMNVEV in the germline V gene (reference sequence). The CDR3 loop spans 14 amino acids. Trimming shortened V by 6 bases and J by 5 bases, and 16 bases separated the two germline ends. The CDR3 nucleotides are TGTGCCAGCAGCATAGGGGGGCTAGGGTATGGCTACACCTTC. This encodes CASSIGGLGYGYTF.

There are a few counts of this clonotype. This rearrangement joins TRBV5-1 to TRBJ2-5, with unresolved D. This CDR3 region has 16 residues. V was cut by 3 bases and J by 2 bases, with 17 bases left in between. Germline V lookup: CDR1 SGHRS, CDR2 YFSETQ. CDR3 coding DNA: TGCGCCAGCAGCTCTCAAACTACCGCCGGGCAAGAGACCCAGTACTTC. It encodes CASSSQTTAGQETQYF.

This clonotype was counted a few times. The CDR3 bases are TGTGCCAGCAGCTTTCTAGGACAGCACAATGAGCAGTTCTTC. It specifies CASSFLGQHNEQFF. The chain is built from TRBV7-2 and TRBJ2-1; the D gene is possibly TRBD1 (6 bases). V dropped 3 bases and J dropped 5 bases, with 11 bases sitting between them. The CDR3 runs 14 residues. Germline assignment: CDR1 SGHTA and CDR2 FQGNSA.

The V gene is TRBV15, the J gene TRBJ1-5; D ambiguous. The CDR3 runs 15 residues. V dropped 3 bases and J dropped 5 bases, with 14 bases sitting between them. The germline gives CDR1 LNHNV, CDR2 YYDKDF (reference sequence). The CDR3 DNA reads as TGTGCCACCAGCAGTATGGGAACCGGGGATCAGCCCCAGCATTTT. This codes for CATSSMGTGDQPQHF.

This clonotype turned up a few times. This chain links TRBV12-3 or TRBV12-4 with TRBJ2-5, with 8 bases that match TRBD1. This CDR3 has 16 amino acids. The J segment lost 6 bases and the V segment lost 3 bases, leaving 12 bases of the junction unmatched. The CDR3, as DNA: TGTGCCAGCAGTTTCGGACCGAGGGACAGGAGCAAGACCCAGTACTTC. Translated: CASSFGPRDRSKTQYF.

The CDR3 DNA follows: TGTGCCAGCAGTTTTACAGGGACAGCGCATAATTCACCCCTCCACTTT. Amino acids: CASSFTGTAHNSPLHF. The J gene is TRBJ1-6, the V gene TRBV6-5; TRBD1 agrees at 7 bases. In germline, CDR1 is MNHEY, CDR2 SVGAGI. V shed 4 bases, J shed 5 bases, and the junction held 8 bases outside the gene matches. The CDR3 length is 16 residues.